These T cell receptor beta chains were read from a single sample in a study of T cell responses to AZD1222 COVID-19 vaccine. Sequencing used immunoSEQ multiplex PCR; TCRdb keeps in-frame clones, though not all of them. The table records roughly 150,000 clones, approximately 90% of them present only once. The sample was peripheral blood, taken after recovery from COVID-19. These receptors all stem from an adult who had recovered from COVID-19. CDR3s include the opening cysteine and the closing phenylalanine or tryptophan. Each record gives: clone size, V gene, D gene, J gene, CDR3 length, CDR3 protein, CDR3 DNA. A D gene is named only where the DNA matches it firmly. A row's size may be missing; if present it is once, few, many or a size class.

few,TRBV3-1/TRBV3-2,-,TRBJ1-1,14,CASSQRHLNTEAFF,TGTGCCAGCAGCCAAAGACACCTGAACACTGAAGCTTTCTTT
-,TRBV3-1/TRBV3-2,-,TRBJ2-7,16,CASSQNRALDSYEQYF,TGTGCCAGCAGCCAAAACCGGGCCCTAGACTCCTACGAGCAGTACTTC
-,TRBV7-2,TRBD1,TRBJ2-7,15,CASSRTGQGASEQYF,TGTGCCAGCAGCAGGACCGGACAGGGGGCGTCCGAGCAGTACTTC
-,TRBV19,TRBD1,TRBJ2-2,15,CASSPGGAATGELFF,TGTGCCAGTAGTCCAGGGGGCGCAGCCACCGGGGAGCTGTTTTTT
-,TRBV7-9,TRBD1,TRBJ1-5,15,CASSPPAGGNQPQHF,TGTGCCAGCAGCCCCCCGGCAGGGGGAAATCAGCCCCAGCATTTT
-,TRBV6-5,-,TRBJ1-2,15,CARSKGGTFSYGYTF,TGTGCCAGATCTAAGGGGGGGACCTTCAGCTATGGCTACACCTTC
-,TRBV14,-,TRBJ2-7,13,CASSQDLRGEQYF,TGTGCCAGCAGCCAAGATCTTAGGGGCGAGCAGTACTTC
-,TRBV7-3,-,TRBJ1-6,13,CASSLSRDSPLHF,TGTGCCAGCAGCTTAAGTAGGGATTCACCCCTCCACTTT
-,TRBV27,-,TRBJ1-1,15,CASSLEAHGWGGRLF,TGTGCCAGCAGTTTAGAGGCTCATGGATGGGGCGGGCGTCTCTTT
few,TRBV2,-,TRBJ1-5,14,CASIREIGNQPQHF,TGTGCCAGCATTCGGGAAATCGGCAATCAGCCCCAGCATTTT
-,TRBV19,-,TRBJ2-2,16,CASSTKGTPGTGELFF,TGTGCCAGTAGTACCAAAGGGACCCCGGGCACCGGGGAGCTGTTTTTT
-,TRBV6-6,-,TRBJ2-7,14,CASSGRTRLGEQYF,TGTGCCAGCAGTGGGAGGACACGATTGGGCGAGCAGTACTTC
-,TRBV21-1,-,TRBJ1-3,17,CASSKGGGPDSGNTIYF,TGTGCCAGCAGCAAAGGGGGCGGACCCGACTCTGGAAACACCATATATTTT
-,TRBV6-5,-,TRBJ1-1,13,CASTLTLNTEAFF,TGTGCCAGCACCCTGACACTGAACACTGAAGCTTTCTTT
once,TRBV7-3,TRBD1,TRBJ1-1,14,CASSLGQGNTEAFF,TGTGCCAGCAGCTTAGGACAGGGGAACACTGAAGCTTTCTTT
-,TRBV28,TRBD1,TRBJ1-3,17,CASSPGTGHLSGNTIYF,TGTGCCAGCAGTCCAGGGACAGGCCACCTCTCTGGAAACACCATATATTTT
-,TRBV6-1,-,TRBJ1-1,15,CASSDRALMNTEAFF,TGTGCCAGCAGTGACAGGGCCCTCATGAACACTGAAGCTTTCTTT
-,TRBV7-2,-,TRBJ2-7,13,CASSVQGFNEQYF,TGTGCCAGCAGCGTACAGGGATTCAACGAGCAGTACTTC
-,TRBV11-2,-,TRBJ2-1,15,CASRIPRRGVNEQFF,TGTGCCAGCAGAATTCCCAGGAGGGGGGTCAATGAGCAGTTCTTC
-,TRBV6-5,TRBD1,TRBJ2-5,15,CASSYGQGELETQYF,TGTGCCAGCAGTTACGGACAGGGGGAATTGGAGACCCAGTACTTC
few,TRBV6-5,-,TRBJ1-2,13,CASSRTENYGYTF,TGTGCCAGCAGTCGGACAGAAAACTATGGCTACACCTTC
few,TRBV5-4,-,TRBJ1-6,14,CASSLVGGNSPLHF,TGTGCCAGCAGCTTGGTGGGAGGTAATTCACCCCTCCACTTT
-,TRBV9,-,TRBJ2-5,16,CASSVGAQDIGETQYF,TGTGCCAGCAGCGTAGGTGCCCAAGACATCGGGGAGACCCAGTACTTC
-,TRBV4-1,-,TRBJ2-7,15,CASSRTLGGLYEQYF,TGCGCCAGCAGCCGTACTTTGGGGGGGCTCTACGAGCAGTACTTC
few,TRBV6-5,-,TRBJ1-5,13,CASSWGDNQPQHF,TGTGCCAGCAGCTGGGGAGACAATCAGCCCCAGCATTTT
-,TRBV7-2,-,TRBJ2-1,14,CASSLTPSPNEQFF,TGTGCCAGCAGCTTAACACCTAGCCCGAATGAGCAGTTCTTC
-,TRBV5-1,-,TRBJ1-1,15,CASSLGDKQDTEAFF,TGCGCCAGCAGCTTGGGAGACAAGCAGGACACTGAAGCTTTCTTT
once,TRBV5-1,-,TRBJ2-5,13,CASSSLGAETQYF,TGCGCCAGCAGCTCCCTGGGAGCAGAGACCCAGTACTTC
-,TRBV14,TRBD1,TRBJ1-2,14,CASSSGTDLYGYTF,TGTGCCAGCAGCAGCGGGACAGACCTCTATGGCTACACCTTC
-,TRBV5-4,TRBD2,TRBJ2-5,16,CASSLRLAGGRETQYF,TGTGCCAGCAGTCTTCGACTAGCGGGAGGACGGGAGACCCAGTACTTC
-,TRBV25-1,-,TRBJ2-7,16,CASSEWETGHSYEQYF,TGTGCCAGCAGTGAATGGGAGACAGGCCACTCCTACGAGCAGTACTTC
-,TRBV4-1,-,TRBJ1-6,15,CASSQDMAGRSPLHF,TGCGCCAGCAGCCAAGATATGGCAGGAAGGTCACCCCTCCACTTT
-,TRBV4-3,TRBD1,TRBJ2-7,19,CASSQEYGTGSNVVHEQYF,TGCGCCAGCAGCCAAGAATACGGGACAGGGTCAAACGTAGTCCACGAGCAGTACTTC
-,TRBV7-9,-,TRBJ2-7,14,CASSPGGGSYEQYF,TGTGCCAGCAGCCCAGGAGGCGGATCCTACGAGCAGTACTTC
-,TRBV28,-,TRBJ1-2,15,CASSLGAGANYGYTF,TGTGCCAGCAGTTTAGGGGCGGGCGCAAACTATGGCTACACCTTC
-,TRBV28,-,TRBJ1-2,12,CASRRGGYGYTF,TGTGCCAGCAGGCGGGGGGGATACGGCTACACCTTC
-,TRBV5-1,-,TRBJ1-2,13,CASNSDGNYGYTF,TGCGCCAGCAACTCGGACGGGAACTATGGCTACACCTTC
-,TRBV6-6,-,TRBJ2-7,13,CASSSSRLYEQYF,TGTGCCAGCAGTTCTTCCAGGCTCTACGAGCAGTACTTC
-,TRBV2,-,TRBJ2-7,11,CASSGGNRQYF,TGTGCCAGCAGTGGAGGGAATAGGCAGTACTTC
-,TRBV4-1,-,TRBJ1-1,14,CASSQGRKGDEAFF,TGCGCCAGCAGCCAAGGTAGAAAGGGGGATGAAGCTTTCTTT
-,TRBV15,TRBD1,TRBJ1-2,15,CATSRRGQGNYGYTF,TGTGCCACCAGCAGGAGGGGACAGGGCAACTATGGCTACACCTTC
-,TRBV7-9,-,TRBJ1-2,14,CASSFTGSDYGYTF,TGTGCCAGCAGTTTTACTGGGTCGGACTATGGCTACACCTTC
-,TRBV28,-,TRBJ2-7,13,CASSSRSVYEQYF,TGTGCCAGCTCGTCCAGGTCCGTCTACGAGCAGTACTTC
-,TRBV19,TRBD2,TRBJ2-1,15,CASSSLAVEDREQFF,TGTGCCAGTAGCTCCCTAGCGGTAGAGGATAGGGAGCAGTTCTTC
-,TRBV5-1,TRBD2,TRBJ2-5,16,CASSFSLAGRGETQYF,TGCGCCAGCAGCTTCAGTCTAGCGGGGCGGGGAGAGACCCAGTACTTC
-,TRBV3-1/TRBV3-2,TRBD1,TRBJ2-2,16,CASSPRDRGRSGELFF,TGTGCCAGCAGCCCCCGGGACAGGGGGCGAAGCGGGGAGCTGTTTTTT